This T cell receptor (beta chain) stems from a study of shared clonotypes between healthy human individuals. The ends were cut back, 3 bases at V and 5 bases at J, with 14 bases in the middle. The CDR3 length is 14 residues. From germline, CDR1 is SGHTA and CDR2 FQGNSA. The protocol was immunoSEQ multiplex PCR, while the TCRdb copy is restricted to in-frame clones and leaves out a portion. The sample lists about 1 million clones; about 80% were seen once. The chain uses TRBV7-2 and TRBJ2-7, with D perhaps TRBD2 (6 bases). This receptor was taken from a man aged 18 to 30 in good health. What was sequenced was memory CD4+ T cells sorted from blood. Stated subset: CD45RA-negative fraction. The CDR3 is CASSFGTVTNEQYF. The CDR3 DNA follows: TGTGCCAGCAGCTTTGGGACTGTCACCAACGAGCAGTACTTC.